This TCR beta chain appears in the sequencing data of a study of human T cells and chemical hapten exposure. Study in general: Small pooled library volume differences mainly caused per-sample TCR yield variation.

Ten or more counts support this clonotype. What it binds is unknown. The CDR3 is 17 amino acids. With 6 bases clipped from V and 0 bases from J, the junction kept 7 bases outside the gene matches. In germline, CDR1 is SGHKS, CDR2 YYEKEE (reference sequence). Time point noted: healthy volunteer bleed at 2 weeks. Extraction of total RNA was performed on unfractionated whole blood. The library gave individual cDNA molecules unique molecular identifiers. In TCRdb, the RACE reads were re-called with MiXCR into one record per CDR3 protein. This sample has roughly 130,000 distinct CDR3 sequences, with more than 7.5% found just once. General study results and limits: DPC sensitization produced no change in TCRs with frequency above 1 in 1000.

The TCR originated in a male donor in good health. Some clones in this sample may be carry-over from other donors' samples. The chain joins TRBV5-5 to TRBJ2-1, with 12 nucleotides matching TRBD2. The sample comprised whole blood. For the CDR3, the DNA is TGTGCCAGCACTCCAGGGACTAGCGGGTTCTCCTACAATGAGCAGTTCTTC. It encodes CASTPGTSGFSYNEQFF.